The 22 T cell receptor beta chains below all came from one sample that was sequenced in a study of T cell repertoires in cytomegalovirus infection. TCRdb re-analysed the reads in MiXCR, keeping a single row per CDR3 protein. The sample carries under 600,000 distinct CDR3 sequences, approximately 16% recorded once. Sequenced input: CD8+ T cells from PBMCs. These receptors were collected from a human donor in good health (CMV status not recorded). Some clones in this sample may be carry-over from other donors' samples.

In its sample, this clonotype was seen many times. The chain joins TRBV28 to TRBJ1-1; D is unclear. Looked up from germline, CDR1 is MDHEN and CDR2 is SYDVKM. The CDR3 spans 13 residues. V was trimmed by 2 bases and J by 5 bases, leaving 9 bases between them. The CDR3 sequence is CASSLGPETEAFF. The CDR3 nucleotides are TGTGCCAGCAGTTTAGGACCGGAAACTGAAGCTTTCTTT.

This clonotype was seen many times. The genes are TRBV7-9 and TRBJ2-2; a weak D match, TRBD1 (6 bases). V was shortened by 6 bases and J by 0 bases, with 14 bases between the two germline ends. The CDR3 is 16 residues long. The V gene's germline CDR1 is SEHNR and CDR2 FQNEAQ (reference sequence). In nucleotides, the CDR3 is TGTGCCAGCAGTCACCGTACAGGGTCGAACACCGGGGAGCTGTTTTTT. It is translated as CASSHRTGSNTGELFF. The entire variable domain, with the rest obtained from reference TRBV7-9 and TRBJ2-2, is as follows: DTGVSQNPRHKITKRGQNVTFRCDPISEHNRLYWYRQTLGQGPEFLTYFQNEAQLEKSRLLSDRFSAERPKGSFSTLEIQRTEQGDSAMYLCASSHRTGSNTGELFFGEGSRLTVL.

This clonotype has just a few counts. J is TRBJ2-7 and V is TRBV4-2; possible D gene TRBD2, 7 bases. Germline V gene data show CDR1 as LGHNA and CDR2 as YNFKEQ. The CDR3 is 14 amino acids. The V end lost 0 bases, the J end lost 4 bases, and 10 bases lay between the germline ends. CDR3 DNA: TGTGCCAGCAGCCAAGAGGCGGGGGCGTACGAGCAGTACTTC. Its protein is CASSQEAGAYEQYF.

J is TRBJ2-1 and V is TRBV15; D is perhaps TRBD1 or TRBD2 (5 bases each). This CDR3 spans 17 amino acids. Trimming removed 0 bases at V and 4 bases at J, with 16 bases between. The germline gives CDR1 LNHNV, CDR2 YYDKDF (reference sequence). The CDR3 spells CATSRDPGTQTYNEQFF. CDR3 DNA sequence: TGTGCCACCAGCAGAGATCCCGGGACGCAAACTTACAATGAGCAGTTCTTC.

As for this clonotype: Here the CDR3 omits its conserved ending phenylalanine or tryptophan, so a read error is the likely source. The V call is TRBV9, the J call TRBJ2-7; 10 bases map to TRBD1. V gave up 0 bases and J gave up 6 bases; unmatched junction bases: 6. This CDR3 comprises 15 residues. From germline, CDR1 is SGDLS and CDR2 YYNGEE. CDR3 sequence (DNA): TGTGCCAGCAGCGTAGCAGGGACAGGGGTAGGCGAGCAGTACTTA. Protein: CASSVAGTGVGEQYL.

The V call is TRBV6-4, the J call TRBJ1-5; maybe TRBD1 (6 bases). V was trimmed by 7 bases and J by 9 bases, leaving 13 bases between them. The V gene's germline CDR1 is MRHNA and CDR2 SNTAGT. CDR3 length: 12 residues. Written as DNA, the CDR3 is TGTGCCAGCAACGGGGGGGGCTGGCCCCAGCATTTT. Translated, it gives CASNGGGWPQHF.

The rearrangement uses TRBV7-9 and TRBJ1-2, with D hard to call. Per the germline V gene, CDR1 is SEHNR and CDR2 is FQNEAQ (reference sequence). Trimming shortened V by 5 bases and J by 0 bases, and 19 bases separated the two germline ends. The CDR3 consists of 17 residues. The CDR3 nucleotides read TGTGCCAGCAGCCGCGGAGGCTCCGGGGTGACTAACTATGGCTACACCTTC. This encodes CASSRGGSGVTNYGYTF.

This clonotype was counted ten times or more. The chain recombines TRBV4-1 with TRBJ2-1, with D possibly TRBD1 on 5 matching bases. Germline V lookup: CDR1 MGHRA, CDR2 YSYEKL. Trimming removed 5 bases from V and 4 bases from J, with 12 bases in between. The CDR3 runs 14 residues. The CDR3 loop reads CASSTPRDYNEQFF. CDR3 nucleotide sequence: TGCGCCAGCAGCACCCCCAGGGATTACAATGAGCAGTTCTTC.

This clonotype was detected many times. The rearrangement joins TRBV6-5 to TRBJ2-7; no firm D call. This CDR3 has 13 residues. Trimming shortened V by 0 bases and J by 5 bases, and 8 bases separated the two germline ends. Per the germline V gene, CDR1 is MNHEY and CDR2 is SVGAGI. The CDR3 DNA reads as TGTGCCAGCAGTTACTCGAGAGGTGACGAGCAGTACTTC. It codes for CASSYSRGDEQYF.

V gene TRBV10-1 combines with J gene TRBJ2-2; 9 nucleotides align to TRBD1. Germline loops: CDR1 WNHNN, CDR2 SYGVQD (reference sequence). V lost 4 bases, J lost 11 bases, and 5 bases stayed unmatched. CDR3 length equals 13 residues. In DNA form, the CDR3 reads TGCGCCAGCAGTGTCCGACAGGGGGGAGAGCTGTTTTTT. Protein: CASSVRQGGELFF.

This clonotype was counted between two and nine times. V and J are TRBV7-9 and TRBJ2-1; TRBD1 agrees at 8 bases. Germline V lookup: CDR1 SEHNR, CDR2 FQNEAQ (reference sequence). CDR3 length: 16 amino acids. With 4 bases clipped from V and 0 bases from J, the junction kept 5 bases outside the gene matches. CDR3 coding DNA: TGTGCCAGCAGCTCAGGGGGCGGCTACTCCTACAATGAGCAGTTCTTC. Translating gives CASSSGGGYSYNEQFF.

V and J are TRBV10-3 and TRBJ2-1; D unresolved. Trimming cost V 0 bases and J 2 bases, with 5 bases left between them. From germline, CDR1 is ENHRY and CDR2 SYGVKD. This CDR3 comprises 14 residues. This chain's CDR3 is CAISESKAYNEQFF. The CDR3 bases are TGTGCCATCAGTGAGTCGAAGGCCTACAATGAGCAGTTCTTC.

This clonotype was seen at least ten times. The gene calls are TRBV6-2 or TRBV6-3 and TRBJ2-7, with TRBD2 as a possible D gene (6 bases). This CDR3 comprises 14 residues. The germline CDR1 and CDR2 sequences are MNHEY and SVGEGT. Trimming removed 5 bases from V and 7 bases from J, with 18 bases in between. DNA for the CDR3: TGTGCCAGCAGTCTCCGGGACTTGACGAGGGAGCAGTACTTC. It is translated as CASSLRDLTREQYF.

This clonotype was observed many times. This CDR3 reads CASTPLLGQTGANEKLFF. As DNA, the CDR3 is TGTGCCAGCACCCCACTTCTAGGTCAAACAGGCGCTAATGAAAAACTGTTTTTT. The rearrangement uses TRBV7-9 and TRBJ1-4; D may be TRBD1 (5 bases). V lost 7 bases and J 3 bases, leaving 24 bases between the germline ends. The CDR3 totals 18 residues. Germline V gene lookup returns CDR1 SEHNR and CDR2 FQNEAQ (reference sequence).

This clonotype was recorded at least ten times. The chain carries TRBV30 and TRBJ1-2, with no clear D. Germline CDR1 reads GTSNPN; CDR2 reads SVGIG (reference sequence). The CDR3 is 13 amino acids. The ends were cut back, 0 bases at V and 3 bases at J, with 8 bases in the middle. The chain's CDR3 is CAWSVASDYGYTF. CDR3 in DNA: TGTGCCTGGAGTGTTGCGTCAGACTATGGCTACACCTTC. Filled out from reference TRBV30 and TRBJ1-2, the complete variable domain reads SQTIHQWPATLVQPVGSPLSLECTVEGTSNPNLYWYRQAAGRGLQLLFYSVGIGQISSEVPQNLSASRPQDRQFILSSKKLLLSDSGFYLCAWSVASDYGYTFGSGTRLTVV.

This clonotype was picked up a small number of times. The junction and the germline gene differ at one end; a read error may be behind it. This chain joins TRBV6-5 and TRBJ2-2; D unclear. The germline CDR1 and CDR2 sequences are MNHEY and SVGAGI. CDR3 length: 14 residues. The CDR3 sequence: CASSYASESVELVF. CDR3 DNA: TGTGCCAGCAGTTATGCTTCGGAGAGCGTGGAGCTGGTTTTT.

This clonotype has only a few counts. V usage is TRBV24-1 and J usage is TRBJ1-1, with unresolved D. V was clipped by 4 bases and J by 4 bases, with 9 bases between them. The germline V gene encodes CDR1 KGHDR and CDR2 SFDVKD. CDR3 length: 13 amino acids. The chain's CDR3 is CATSDRSVTEAFF. In nucleotides, the CDR3 is TGTGCCACCAGTGACCGTTCGGTCACTGAAGCTTTCTTT.

This clonotype has a handful of counts. This sequence joins TRBV6-1 and TRBJ2-1; D possibly corresponds to TRBD2 (5 bases). From germline, CDR1 is MNHNS and CDR2 SASEGT. The V gene lost 5 bases and the J gene lost 3 bases, with 11 bases spanning the gap. This CDR3 region has 14 residues. The CDR3 sequence: CASSSRGSYNEQFF. CDR3 nucleotide sequence: TGTGCCAGCAGTTCACGGGGAAGCTACAATGAGCAGTTCTTC.

This clonotype was observed many times. The chain employs TRBV4-1 and TRBJ2-7; no reliable D call. Germline assignment: CDR1 MGHRA and CDR2 YSYEKL. With 1 base removed from V and 1 base from J, the gap between germline ends came to 14 bases. This CDR3 contains 16 residues. CDR3 protein: CASSQGSESLSYEQYF. The DNA of the CDR3 is TGCGCCAGCAGCCAAGGCAGCGAGTCCCTTTCCTACGAGCAGTACTTC.

V gene TRBV7-2 combines with J gene TRBJ2-1, with 10 positions matching TRBD1. This CDR3 region has 16 residues. Trimming removed 5 bases from V and 5 bases from J; junction bases left unmatched: 9. The germline V gene encodes CDR1 SGHTA and CDR2 FQGNSA. CDR3 DNA: TGTGCCAGCAGCACCGGGACAGGGGAAGCCGACAATGAGCAGTTCTTC. It yields the protein CASSTGTGEADNEQFF.

This clonotype was observed at least ten times. The J gene is TRBJ2-3, the V gene TRBV12-3 or TRBV12-4; 7 bases agree with TRBD1. The CDR3 has 15 amino acids. The V gene end was trimmed by 2 bases and the J gene end by 3 bases; junction bases not matched to a gene: 5. The CDR3 DNA sequence: TGTGCCAGCAGTTTAACAGGGGAGAGGACAGATACGCAGTATTTT. It encodes CASSLTGERTDTQYF.

This clonotype was observed at least ten times. CDR3 amino acids: CASSLEVGDEQFF. The CDR3 nucleotides are TGTGCCAGCAGCTTGGAGGTTGGGGATGAGCAGTTCTTC. V usage is TRBV7-6 and J usage is TRBJ2-1; D possibly corresponds to TRBD2 (5 bases). The germline V gene has CDR1 SGHVS and CDR2 FNYEAQ. The CDR3 spans 13 residues. V shed 3 bases and J shed 8 bases, with 11 bases lying between them. The entire variable domain, with the rest obtained from reference TRBV7-6 and TRBJ2-1, is as follows: GAGVSQSPRYKVTKRGQDVALRCDPISGHVSLYWYRQALGQGPEFLTYFNYEAQQDKSGLPNDRFSAERPEGSISTLTIQRTEQRDSAMYRCASSLEVGDEQFFGPGTRLTVL.